A single sample is the source of the 10 T cell receptor beta chains below, sequenced in a study of T cell responses to AZD1222 COVID-19 vaccine. Sequenced by immunoSEQ multiplex PCR; TCRdb stores in-frame clones only, minus some. Among roughly 150,000 clones listed, around 90% were seen once. Here the sequenced sample was peripheral blood, taken on day 0 of AZD1222 vaccination. Receptor source: an adult in good health.

This rearrangement joins TRBV6-2 or TRBV6-3 to TRBJ1-2; 7 bases are shared with TRBD1. V was clipped by 5 bases and J by 6 bases; unmatched bases: 6. Germline V gene lookup returns CDR1 MNHEY and CDR2 SVGEGT. The CDR3 length is 13 residues. CDR3 nucleotide sequence: TGTGCCAGCAGTGAGACAGGGTGGGATGGCTACACCTTC. Translated: CASSETGWDGYTF.

The chain employs TRBV9 and TRBJ2-2; 9 nucleotides align to TRBD2. There are 15 residues in the CDR3. From germline, CDR1 is SGDLS and CDR2 YYNGEE. Trimming cost V 3 bases and J 3 bases; bases outside gene matches: 3. The CDR3 nucleotides read TGTGCCAGCAGCGCCAGACTAGCGGACACCGGGGAGCTGTTTTTT. Its translation: CASSARLADTGELFF.

The chain couples TRBV7-8 to TRBJ2-3; the D call may be TRBD1 or TRBD2 (5 bases each). Germline V CDR1 and CDR2: SGHVS, FQNEAQ. This CDR3 spans 17 amino acids. Trimming pared 2 bases from V and 2 bases from J, leaving 17 bases between. DNA of the CDR3: TGTGCCAGCAGCTTACCCCAGGATGAGGGGACCACAGATACGCAGTATTTT. It specifies CASSLPQDEGTTDTQYF. The full variable domain, rest sourced from reference TRBV7-8 and TRBJ2-3, is GAGVSQSPRYKVAKRGQDVALRCDPISGHVSLFWYQQALGQGPEFLTYFQNEAQLDKSGLPSDRFFAERPEGSVSTLKIQRTQQEDSAVYLCASSLPQDEGTTDTQYFGPGTRLTVL.

The J gene is TRBJ1-2, the V gene TRBV4-2; D is unresolved. Trimming shortened V by 1 base and J by 1 base, and 10 bases separated the two germline ends. Germline CDR1 LGHNA, CDR2 YNFKEQ. The CDR3 is 15 residues long. The CDR3 is CASSQGAENNYGYTF. The CDR3 nucleotides are TGTGCCAGCAGCCAAGGGGCAGAAAATAACTATGGCTACACCTTC.

This chain links TRBV18 with TRBJ1-4; a possible D gene is TRBD1 (5 bases). Looked up from germline, CDR1 is KGHSH and CDR2 is LQKENI. The CDR3 runs to 16 residues. Trimming removed 1 base at V and 4 bases at J, with 13 bases between. The CDR3 reads CASSPQTGTGNEKLFF. For the CDR3, the DNA is TGTGCCAGCTCACCACAGACCGGGACGGGTAATGAAAAACTGTTTTTT.

V and J are TRBV5-4 and TRBJ2-5, with D perhaps matching TRBD1 (6 bases). The CDR3 totals 16 residues. V lost 3 bases, J lost 1 base, and 16 bases lay in between. Germline V gives CDR1 SGHNT, CDR2 YYREEE (reference sequence). The CDR3 bases are TGTGCCAGCAGCTCACCTAACAGGGCTCCCCAAGAGACCCAGTACTTC. It specifies CASSSPNRAPQETQYF.

The chain joins TRBV7-8 to TRBJ2-7; the match to TRBD2 covers 14 bases. Germline V gives CDR1 SGHVS, CDR2 FQNEAQ. CDR3 size: 19 residues. Trimming removed 5 bases from V and 4 bases from J; junction bases left unmatched: 16. CDR3 region: CASSPTGLAGVNLGYEQYF. The CDR3 DNA reads TGTGCCAGCAGCCCTACGGGACTAGCGGGGGTAAATCTGGGGTACGAGCAGTACTTC.

This chain joins TRBV2 and TRBJ1-6, with 7 bases matching TRBD1. This CDR3 spans 14 amino acids. Trimming cost V 6 bases and J 9 bases; bases outside gene matches: 8. Germline lookup yields CDR1 SNHLY and CDR2 FYNNEI. The CDR3 spells CASSANRGSSPLHF. The CDR3 DNA sequence: TGTGCCAGCAGCGCGAACAGGGGATCTTCACCCCTCCACTTT.

The rearrangement links TRBV27 to TRBJ2-1; weak D call: TRBD2 (5 bases). With 4 bases removed from V and 5 bases from J, the gap between germline ends came to 15 bases. Germline CDR1 is MNHEY and CDR2 is SMNVEV (reference sequence). The CDR3 is 15 amino acids. The CDR3 coding sequence is TGTGCCAGCAGTTCCCCGGGAAGAAGTAACAATGAGCAGTTCTTC. Translation gives CASSSPGRSNNEQFF.

The sample holds one count of this clone. V is TRBV10-3 and J is TRBJ1-3; 7 nucleotides agree with TRBD1. In germline, CDR1 is ENHRY, CDR2 SYGVKD. The CDR3 length is 15 residues. The V gene end was trimmed by 0 bases and the J gene end by 2 bases; junction bases not matched to a gene: 1. Here the CDR3 reads CAISESGGPGNTIYF. The CDR3 DNA follows: TGTGCCATCAGTGAGTCAGGGGGCCCTGGAAACACCATATATTTT.